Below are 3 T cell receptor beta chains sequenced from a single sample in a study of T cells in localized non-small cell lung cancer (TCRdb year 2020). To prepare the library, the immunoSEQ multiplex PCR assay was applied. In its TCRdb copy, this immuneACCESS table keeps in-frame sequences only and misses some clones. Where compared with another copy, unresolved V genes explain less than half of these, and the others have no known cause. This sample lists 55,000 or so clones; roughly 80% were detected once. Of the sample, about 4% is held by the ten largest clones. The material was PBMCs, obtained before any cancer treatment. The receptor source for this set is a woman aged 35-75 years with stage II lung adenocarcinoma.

Here the CDR3 DNA reads TGTGCCAGCAGCCCACTTATGACAGGGGGTCAGCCCCAGCATTTT. Translation: CASSPLMTGGQPQHF. The chain has TRBV6-5 and TRBJ1-5; 9 bases map to TRBD1. V gave up 6 bases and J gave up 6 bases; unmatched junction bases: 9. The CDR3 has 15 amino acids. Germline CDR1 reads MNHEY; CDR2 reads SVGAGI.

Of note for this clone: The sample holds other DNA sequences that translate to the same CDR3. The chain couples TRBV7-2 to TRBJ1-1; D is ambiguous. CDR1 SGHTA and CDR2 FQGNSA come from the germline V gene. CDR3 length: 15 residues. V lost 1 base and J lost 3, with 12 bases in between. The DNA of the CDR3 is TGTGCCAGCAGCTTAGGCCCCCCCATGGACACTGAAGCTTTCTTT. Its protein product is CASSLGPPMDTEAFF.

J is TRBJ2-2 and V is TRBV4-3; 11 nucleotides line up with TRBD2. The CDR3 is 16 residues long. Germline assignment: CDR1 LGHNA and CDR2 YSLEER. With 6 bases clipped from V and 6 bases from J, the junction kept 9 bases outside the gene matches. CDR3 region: CASSQFLTSGAGELFF. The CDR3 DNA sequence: TGCGCCAGCAGTCAGTTTTTGACTAGCGGGGCCGGGGAGCTGTTTTTT.